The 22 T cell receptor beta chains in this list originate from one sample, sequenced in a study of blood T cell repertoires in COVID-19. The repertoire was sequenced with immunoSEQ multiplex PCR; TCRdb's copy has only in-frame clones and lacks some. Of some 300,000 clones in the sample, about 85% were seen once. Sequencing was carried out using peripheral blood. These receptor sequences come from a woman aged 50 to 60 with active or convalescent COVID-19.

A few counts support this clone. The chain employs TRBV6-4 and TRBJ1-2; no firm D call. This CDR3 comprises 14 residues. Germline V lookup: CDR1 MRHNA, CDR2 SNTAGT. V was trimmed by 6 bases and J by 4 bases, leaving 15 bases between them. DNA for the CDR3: TGTGCCAGCAGAGAGTTCGCGGGCGCCTATGGCTACACCTTC. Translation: CASREFAGAYGYTF.

The CDR3 DNA reads TGTGCCAGCAGTTTCGTTGTTTCACCCCTCCACTTT. Translation: CASSFVVSPLHF. This rearrangement joins TRBV28 to TRBJ1-6; D is unclear. The CDR3 spans 12 residues. V lost 3 bases and J lost 9, with 6 bases in between. Germline V gene lookup returns CDR1 MDHEN and CDR2 SYDVKM.

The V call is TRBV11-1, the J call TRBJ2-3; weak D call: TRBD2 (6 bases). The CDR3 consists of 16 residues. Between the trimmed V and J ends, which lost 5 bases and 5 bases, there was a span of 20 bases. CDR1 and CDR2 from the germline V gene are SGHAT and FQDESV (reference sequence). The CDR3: CASSPWSSGLKDTQYF. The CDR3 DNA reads TGTGCCAGCAGCCCCTGGAGTAGCGGATTGAAAGATACGCAGTATTTT.

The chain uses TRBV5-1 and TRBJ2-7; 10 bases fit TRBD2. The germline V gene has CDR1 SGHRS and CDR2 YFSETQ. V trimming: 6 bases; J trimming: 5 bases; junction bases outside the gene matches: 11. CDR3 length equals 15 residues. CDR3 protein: CASMPALAGANEQYF. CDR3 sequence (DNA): TGCGCCAGCATGCCCGCCCTAGCGGGAGCCAACGAGCAGTACTTC.

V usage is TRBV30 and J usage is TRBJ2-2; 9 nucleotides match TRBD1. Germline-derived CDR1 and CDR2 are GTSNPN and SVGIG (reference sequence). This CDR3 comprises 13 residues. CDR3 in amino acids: CAGGDRDTGELFF. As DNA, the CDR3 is TGTGCGGGTGGGGACAGGGACACCGGGGAGCTGTTTTTT.

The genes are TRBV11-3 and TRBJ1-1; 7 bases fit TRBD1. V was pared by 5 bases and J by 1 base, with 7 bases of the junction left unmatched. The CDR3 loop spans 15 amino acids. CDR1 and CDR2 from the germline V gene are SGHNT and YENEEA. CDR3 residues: CASSGTGTANTEAFF. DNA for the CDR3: TGTGCCAGCAGCGGAACCGGGACAGCGAACACTGAAGCTTTCTTT.

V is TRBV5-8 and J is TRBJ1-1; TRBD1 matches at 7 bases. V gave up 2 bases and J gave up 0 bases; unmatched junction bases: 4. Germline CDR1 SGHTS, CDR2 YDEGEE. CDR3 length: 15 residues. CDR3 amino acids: CASSFGTVMNTEAFF. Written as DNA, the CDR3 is TGTGCCAGCAGCTTTGGGACAGTCATGAACACTGAAGCTTTCTTT.

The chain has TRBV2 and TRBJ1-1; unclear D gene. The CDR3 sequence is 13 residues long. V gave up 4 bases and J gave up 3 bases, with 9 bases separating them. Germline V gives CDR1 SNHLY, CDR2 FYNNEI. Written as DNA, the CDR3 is TGTGCCAGCAGTGCCGGGAGGTACACTGAAGCTTTCTTT. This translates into CASSAGRYTEAFF.

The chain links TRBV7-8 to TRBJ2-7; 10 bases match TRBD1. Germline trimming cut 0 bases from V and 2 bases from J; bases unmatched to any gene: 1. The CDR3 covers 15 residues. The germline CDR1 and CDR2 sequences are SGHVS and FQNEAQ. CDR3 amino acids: CASSLAGTGAYEQYF. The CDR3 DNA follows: TGTGCCAGCAGCTTAGCGGGGACAGGGGCCTACGAGCAGTACTTC.

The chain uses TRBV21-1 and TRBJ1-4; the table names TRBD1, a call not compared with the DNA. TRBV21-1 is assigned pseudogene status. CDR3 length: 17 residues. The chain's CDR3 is CASSTRDRERANEKLFF. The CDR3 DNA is TGTGCCAGCAGCACCCGAGACAGGGAACGGGCTAATGAAAAACTGTTTTTT.

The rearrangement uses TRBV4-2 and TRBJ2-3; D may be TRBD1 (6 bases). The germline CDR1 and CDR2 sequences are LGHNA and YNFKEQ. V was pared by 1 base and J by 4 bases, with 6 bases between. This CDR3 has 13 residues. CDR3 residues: CASSQGTADTQYF. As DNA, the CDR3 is TGTGCCAGCAGCCAAGGGACAGCAGATACGCAGTATTTT.

CDR3 coding DNA: TGTGCCAGCAGTCCCCCCACCCTTCGGACAGGGACCGGGGACACTGAAGCTTTCTTT. Its translation: CASSPPTLRTGTGDTEAFF. This chain links TRBV28 with TRBJ1-1, with 8 nucleotides matching TRBD1. CDR1 is MDHEN, CDR2 SYDVKM, per germline. This CDR3 has 19 residues. J was trimmed by 3 bases and V by 5 bases; bases with no gene match: 20.

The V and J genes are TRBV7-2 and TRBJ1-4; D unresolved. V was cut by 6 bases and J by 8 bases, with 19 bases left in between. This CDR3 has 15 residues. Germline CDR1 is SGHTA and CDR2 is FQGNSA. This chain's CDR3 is CASRMAKTAREKLFF. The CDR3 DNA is TGTGCCAGCAGGATGGCTAAAACAGCTCGAGAAAAACTGTTTTTT.

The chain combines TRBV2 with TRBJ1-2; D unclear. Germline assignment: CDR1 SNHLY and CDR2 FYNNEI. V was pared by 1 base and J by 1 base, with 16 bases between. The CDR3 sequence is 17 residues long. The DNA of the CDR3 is TGTGCCAGCAGTGAAGATGGGCCCCACATAAGTAACTATGGCTACACCTTC. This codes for CASSEDGPHISNYGYTF.

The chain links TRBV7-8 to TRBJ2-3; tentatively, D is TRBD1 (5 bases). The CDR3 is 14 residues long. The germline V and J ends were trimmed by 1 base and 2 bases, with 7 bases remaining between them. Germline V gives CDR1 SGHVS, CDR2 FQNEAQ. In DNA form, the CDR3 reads TGTGCCAGCAGCTTAGGGACACCCACAGATACGCAGTATTTT. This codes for CASSLGTPTDTQYF.

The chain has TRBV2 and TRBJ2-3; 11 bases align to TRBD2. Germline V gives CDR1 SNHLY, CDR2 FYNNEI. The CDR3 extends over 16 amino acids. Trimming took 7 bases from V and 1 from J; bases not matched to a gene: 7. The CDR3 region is CASITLAGVGTDTQYF. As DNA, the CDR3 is TGTGCCAGCATTACACTAGCGGGAGTAGGCACAGATACGCAGTATTTT.

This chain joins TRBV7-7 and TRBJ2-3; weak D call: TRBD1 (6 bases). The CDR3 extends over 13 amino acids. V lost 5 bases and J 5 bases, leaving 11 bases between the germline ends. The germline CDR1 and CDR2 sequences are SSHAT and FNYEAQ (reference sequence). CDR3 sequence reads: CASSVGQLDTQYF. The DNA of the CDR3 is TGTGCCAGCAGCGTCGGACAGTTAGATACGCAGTATTTT.

Here the CDR3 reads CASSLSPGAVVDTQYF. The CDR3 DNA reads as TGTGCCAGCAGTTTATCCCCTGGAGCTGTGGTAGATACGCAGTATTTT. The V call is TRBV27, the J call TRBJ2-3, with D uncertain. V was trimmed by 0 bases and J by 5 bases, leaving 15 bases between them. The CDR3 contains 16 residues. The germline CDR1 and CDR2 sequences are MNHEY and SMNVEV (reference sequence).

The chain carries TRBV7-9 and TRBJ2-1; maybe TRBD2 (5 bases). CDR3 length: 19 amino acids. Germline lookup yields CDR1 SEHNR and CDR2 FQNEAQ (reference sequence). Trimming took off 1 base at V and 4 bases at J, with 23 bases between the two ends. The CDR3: CASSLEKWTSVTWYNEQFF. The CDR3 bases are TGTGCCAGCAGCTTAGAGAAGTGGACTTCGGTGACGTGGTACAATGAGCAGTTCTTC.

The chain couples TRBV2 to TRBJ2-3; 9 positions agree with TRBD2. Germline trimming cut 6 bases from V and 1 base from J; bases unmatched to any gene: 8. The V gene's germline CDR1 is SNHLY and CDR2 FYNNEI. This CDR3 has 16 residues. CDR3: CASRARAGGGTDTQYF. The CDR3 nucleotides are TGTGCCAGCAGGGCTCGAGCGGGAGGTGGCACAGATACGCAGTATTTT.

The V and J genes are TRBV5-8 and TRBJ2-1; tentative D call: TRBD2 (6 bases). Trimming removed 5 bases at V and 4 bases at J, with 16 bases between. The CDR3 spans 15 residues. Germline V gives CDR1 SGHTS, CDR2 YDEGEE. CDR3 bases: TGTGCCAGCAGGTACCGGGACTTCCGATACAATGAGCAGTTCTTC. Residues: CASRYRDFRYNEQFF.

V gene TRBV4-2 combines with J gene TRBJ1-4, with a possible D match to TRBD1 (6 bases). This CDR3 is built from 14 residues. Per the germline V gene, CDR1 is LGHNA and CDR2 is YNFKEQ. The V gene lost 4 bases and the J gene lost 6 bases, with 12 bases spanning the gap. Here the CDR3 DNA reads TGTGCCAGCAGCCCCACAGGGCGGGATGAAAAACTGTTTTTT. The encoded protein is CASSPTGRDEKLFF.